These 31 T cell receptor beta chains came from one sample sequenced in a study of blood T cell repertoires in COVID-19. The protocol was immunoSEQ multiplex PCR, while the TCRdb copy is restricted to in-frame clones and leaves out a portion. The sample has about 310,000 clones, 90% seen once. Sequencing input: peripheral blood. The receptors stem from a woman aged 40 to 50 with COVID-19, enrolled during active disease.

The V gene is TRBV19, the J gene TRBJ2-7, with a weak D call TRBD2 (6 bases). CDR1 and CDR2 from the germline V gene are LNHDA and SQIVND (reference sequence). The CDR3 is 19 residues long. Trimming stripped 1 base from V and 5 bases from J, with 27 bases between. Here the CDR3 reads CASSIGFGGAANFVHEQYF. Here the CDR3 DNA reads TGTGCCAGTAGTATAGGCTTCGGCGGGGCAGCTAACTTCGTCCACGAGCAGTACTTC.

This chain joins TRBV28 and TRBJ2-7, with 12 bases fitting TRBD2. CDR1 is MDHEN and CDR2 is SYDVKM in the germline V gene. The CDR3 is 15 amino acids. After removal of 6 bases from V and 2 bases from J, the junction contained 5 bases not matched to a gene. CDR3 sequence reads: CASSSSGRGAYEQYF. The CDR3 coding sequence is TGTGCCAGCAGCTCTAGCGGGAGGGGGGCCTACGAGCAGTACTTC.

V usage is TRBV7-3 and J usage is TRBJ2-3, with 10 bases that match TRBD2. This CDR3 spans 15 amino acids. Unmatched junction bases numbered 7, after V lost 5 bases and J lost 5 bases. The germline gives CDR1 SGHTA, CDR2 FQGTGA. CDR3 in amino acids: CASSRAGGSVDTQYF. CDR3 DNA sequence: TGTGCCAGCAGCCGAGCGGGAGGGTCAGTAGATACGCAGTATTTT.

The V gene is TRBV28, the J gene TRBJ1-3; 8 nucleotides line up with TRBD1. This CDR3 is 16 amino acids long. The junction had 11 bases not matched to a gene; V was cut back by 5 bases and J by 5 bases. Germline loops: CDR1 MDHEN, CDR2 SYDVKM. DNA for the CDR3: TGTGCCAGCAGTACTATGGGAGGACAGGGAAGAAACACCATATATTTT. It codes for CASSTMGGQGRNTIYF. Filled out from reference TRBV28 and TRBJ1-3, the complete variable domain reads DVKVTQSSRYLVKRTGEKVFLECVQDMDHENMFWYRQDPGLGLRLIYFSYDVKMKEKGDIPEGYSVSREKKERFSLILESASTNQTSMYLCASSTMGGQGRNTIYFGEGSWLTVV.

This clone was seen once. V gene TRBV29-1 combines with J gene TRBJ1-4; 9 nucleotides line up with TRBD1. The ends lost 3 bases at V and 8 bases at J; junction bases unmatched: 4. There are 13 residues in the CDR3. In germline, CDR1 is SQVTM, CDR2 ANQGSEA. CDR3 DNA: TGCAGCGTTGACCCGACAGGGGGAGAAAAACTGTTTTTT. Protein: CSVDPTGGEKLFF.

This clone was detected once. Different DNA sequences within this sample yield the same CDR3. The genes are TRBV7-2 and TRBJ1-1; TRBD1 agrees at 7 bases. Germline loops: CDR1 SGHTA, CDR2 FQGNSA. The trim removed 5 bases at V and 0 bases at J, leaving 3 bases unmatched. This CDR3 comprises 14 residues. CDR3 nucleotide sequence: TGTGCCAGCAGCCTGGGACAGATGAACACTGAAGCTTTCTTT. This translates into CASSLGQMNTEAFF.

The rearrangement joins TRBV27 to TRBJ2-7; 12 bases line up with TRBD2. This CDR3 is built from 16 residues. V lost 2 bases, J lost 4 bases, and 6 bases stayed unmatched. The V gene's germline CDR1 is MNHEY and CDR2 SMNVEV (reference sequence). The CDR3 protein is CASSLLAGGSLYEQYF. The CDR3 DNA reads as TGTGCCAGCAGTTTACTAGCGGGAGGGTCACTATACGAGCAGTACTTC.

The chain employs TRBV5-1 and TRBJ1-6; TRBD1 is a possible D gene (5 bases). CDR1 is SGHRS, CDR2 YFSETQ, per germline. Trimming took 0 bases from V and 4 from J, leaving 11 bases between them. The CDR3 sequence is 16 residues long. CDR3 in amino acids: CASSLGGLMYNSPLHF. Here the CDR3 DNA reads TGCGCCAGCAGCTTGGGGGGACTGATGTATAATTCACCCCTCCACTTT.

The V call is TRBV19, the J call TRBJ2-1, with TRBD2 matching 8 bases. The CDR3 covers 12 residues. Losses at the gene ends were 7 bases for V and 13 bases for J; bases not matched to a gene: 9. The germline V gene has CDR1 LNHDA and CDR2 SQIVND (reference sequence). CDR3 residues: CASNGPGGFQFF. DNA for the CDR3: TGTGCCAGTAATGGCCCGGGGGGGTTCCAGTTCTTC.

The chain links TRBV30 to TRBJ1-5, with D uncertain. Germline V gives CDR1 GTSNPN, CDR2 SVGIG (reference sequence). With 0 bases removed from V and 6 bases from J, the gap between germline ends came to 9 bases. This CDR3 is 13 amino acids long. The CDR3 protein is CAWSVSRGQPQHF. CDR3 DNA sequence: TGTGCCTGGAGTGTATCTCGGGGTCAGCCCCAGCATTTT. Looking up the rest from reference TRBV30 and TRBJ1-5 gives the full variable domain: SQTIHQWPATLVQPVGSPLSLECTVEGTSNPNLYWYRQAAGRGLQLLFYSVGIGQISSEVPQNLSASRPQDRQFILSSKKLLLSDSGFYLCAWSVSRGQPQHFGDGTRLSIL.

The J gene is TRBJ2-7, the V gene TRBV19; the D is unclear. The CDR3 loop spans 14 amino acids. CDR1 is LNHDA and CDR2 is SQIVND in the germline V gene (reference sequence). The V and J ends lost 1 base and 3 bases respectively, with 10 bases between them. CDR3 sequence: CASSIVATNYEQYF. The CDR3 bases are TGTGCCAGTAGTATAGTAGCCACAAACTACGAGCAGTACTTC.

In the case of this clone: This specimen includes other DNA sequences encoding the same CDR3. The V call is TRBV12-3 or TRBV12-4, the J call TRBJ1-2; D unresolved. V gave up 3 bases and J gave up 1 base, with 6 bases separating them. The CDR3 totals 13 residues. CDR3 sequence reads: CASSLGDNYGYTF. The CDR3 bases are TGTGCCAGCAGTTTGGGCGATAACTATGGCTACACCTTC.

The chain links TRBV24-1 to TRBJ2-1; 11 positions agree with TRBD2. CDR3 length equals 15 residues. Per the germline V gene, CDR1 is KGHDR and CDR2 is SFDVKD. Trimming took 9 bases from V and 6 from J; bases not matched to a gene: 9. The CDR3 DNA is TGTGCCACCCTGAAGACAGGACTAGCGGGCAATGAGCAGTTCTTC. This codes for CATLKTGLAGNEQFF.

V usage is TRBV28 and J usage is TRBJ2-7; 9 bases align to TRBD2. The CDR3 sequence is 14 residues long. From germline, CDR1 is MDHEN and CDR2 SYDVKM. J was trimmed by 2 bases and V by 6 bases; bases with no gene match: 5. The CDR3 is CASRGSGSPYEQYF. CDR3 DNA: TGTGCCAGCAGGGGTAGCGGGAGTCCCTACGAGCAGTACTTC.

V usage is TRBV6-2 or TRBV6-3 and J usage is TRBJ1-5; D is unclear. Trimming took off 2 bases at V and 7 bases at J, with 12 bases between the two ends. Germline-derived CDR1 and CDR2 are MNHEY and SVGEGT. The CDR3 covers 14 residues. This chain's CDR3 is CASSYVGSLQPQHF. CDR3 nucleotide sequence: TGTGCCAGCAGTTACGTCGGGTCTCTGCAGCCCCAGCATTTT.

This clone was seen more than once but under ten times. The chain couples TRBV29-1 to TRBJ1-2; TRBD1 might be the D (6 bases). Deletions cut 2 bases from V and 8 bases from J, with 9 bases between. The germline gives CDR1 SQVTM, CDR2 ANQGSEA. This CDR3 region has 11 residues. CDR3 coding DNA: TGCAGCGTTGAACAGGGGAGCGGCTACACCTTC. Its protein product is CSVEQGSGYTF.

V and J are TRBV18 and TRBJ2-7; 7 bases agree with TRBD1. CDR1 and CDR2 from the germline V gene are KGHSH and LQKENI. The trim removed 5 bases at V and 7 bases at J, leaving 14 bases unmatched. This CDR3 is built from 15 residues. The CDR3 protein is CASSVGTAASLEQYF. As DNA, the CDR3 is TGTGCCAGCTCAGTGGGGACAGCCGCCTCTTTAGAGCAGTACTTC.

V and J are TRBV18 and TRBJ2-6; 9 bases are shared with TRBD1. The CDR3 length is 17 residues. The germline V gene encodes CDR1 KGHSH and CDR2 LQKENI. J gave up 0 bases and V 6 bases, and 6 bases lay outside the gene matches. The CDR3 region is CASSPGTGFSGANVLTF. The CDR3 bases are TGTGCCAGCTCTCCCGGGACAGGGTTCTCTGGGGCCAACGTCCTGACTTTC.

In DNA, the CDR3 is TGCAGCGTTGGCATACTCCTATCTAGCAATGAGCAGTTCTTC. Residues: CSVGILLSSNEQFF. The chain has TRBV29-1 and TRBJ2-1; D is ambiguous. V lost 4 bases and J lost 6, with 16 bases in between. The CDR3 contains 14 residues. CDR1 SQVTM and CDR2 ANQGSEA come from the germline V gene.

This sequence joins TRBV6-6 and TRBJ1-2, with unresolved D. Germline lookup yields CDR1 MNHNY and CDR2 SVGAGI (reference sequence). The V and J ends lost 2 bases and 0 bases respectively, with 10 bases between them. This CDR3 comprises 15 residues. CDR3 nucleotides: TGTGCCAGCAGTTACGTGGGCAAAACTAACTATGGCTACACCTTC. Amino acids: CASSYVGKTNYGYTF.

The chain has TRBV5-1 and TRBJ2-1, with 12 bases matching TRBD2. Germline V lookup: CDR1 SGHRS, CDR2 YFSETQ. This CDR3 has 14 residues. With V trimmed by 4 bases and J by 8 bases, 4 bases remained unmatched. The CDR3 sequence is CASSKTSGGYEQFF. In nucleotides, the CDR3 is TGCGCCAGCAGCAAGACTAGCGGGGGCTATGAGCAGTTCTTC. The variable domain in full, completed from reference TRBV5-1 and TRBJ2-1, reads KAGVTQTPRYLIKTRGQQVTLSCSPISGHRSVSWYQQTPGQGLQFLFEYFSETQRNKGNFPGRFSGRQFSNSRSEMNVSTLELGDSALYLCASSKTSGGYEQFFGPGTRLTVL.

The chain has TRBV28 and TRBJ1-3; D unresolved. The CDR3 has 16 amino acids. The germline V gene encodes CDR1 MDHEN and CDR2 SYDVKM. Trimming took off 2 bases at V and 1 base at J, with 12 bases between the two ends. CDR3 DNA: TGTGCCAGCAGTTTACCCCCTTTCTCTTCTGGAAACACCATATATTTT. Amino acid sequence: CASSLPPFSSGNTIYF.

The J gene is TRBJ1-1, the V gene TRBV5-1; maybe TRBD1 (5 bases). Germline V gene sequence: CDR1 SGHRS, CDR2 YFSETQ. The germline V and J ends were trimmed by 4 bases and 0 bases, with 16 bases remaining between them. This CDR3 is 16 amino acids long. CDR3 sequence reads: CASSRRVSTLNTEAFF. CDR3 in DNA: TGCGCCAGCAGCCGCAGGGTTTCGACCTTGAACACTGAAGCTTTCTTT.

The rearrangement uses TRBV11-3 and TRBJ2-1; D is perhaps TRBD1 (6 bases). The V end lost 1 base, the J end lost 7 bases, and 11 bases lay between the germline ends. The CDR3 consists of 14 residues. Germline V gene data show CDR1 as SGHNT and CDR2 as YENEEA. In DNA, the CDR3 is TGTGCCAGCAGCTTAGGAAACAGGGATAATGAGCAGTTCTTC. Protein: CASSLGNRDNEQFF.

The rearrangement links TRBV19 to TRBJ2-1; 7 bases are a match to TRBD1. This CDR3 contains 12 residues. Looked up from germline, CDR1 is LNHDA and CDR2 is SQIVND (reference sequence). The junction had 3 bases not matched to a gene; V was cut back by 5 bases and J by 8 bases. CDR3 in amino acids: CASSFQGDEQFF. As DNA, the CDR3 is TGTGCCAGTAGTTTCCAGGGGGATGAGCAGTTCTTC.

This sequence joins TRBV27 and TRBJ2-7; TRBD2 agrees at 9 bases. Losses at the gene ends were 4 bases for V and 4 bases for J; bases not matched to a gene: 8. The V gene's germline CDR1 is MNHEY and CDR2 SMNVEV (reference sequence). CDR3 length: 15 amino acids. CDR3 in DNA: TGTGCCAGCAGTTCCTTGGCGGGAGGGCCTTACGAGCAGTACTTC. Residues: CASSSLAGGPYEQYF.

The chain links TRBV6-5 to TRBJ1-5, with D hard to call. This CDR3 contains 14 residues. Looked up from germline, CDR1 is MNHEY and CDR2 is SVGAGI. Trimming cost V 4 bases and J 3 bases, with 10 bases left between them. The chain's CDR3 is CASSWVGSNQPQHF. The CDR3 DNA reads as TGTGCCAGCAGTTGGGTCGGGTCCAATCAGCCCCAGCATTTT.

The V call is TRBV27, the J call TRBJ1-2; a possible D gene is TRBD1 (5 bases). CDR1 and CDR2 (germline): MNHEY, SMNVEV (reference sequence). The CDR3 loop spans 13 amino acids. Trimming removed 4 bases at V and 4 bases at J, with 10 bases between. The CDR3 region is CASSYGGGYGYTF. For the CDR3, the DNA is TGTGCCAGCAGTTATGGGGGAGGCTATGGCTACACCTTC.

CDR3 sequence: CASSLVSGTGNEQFF. The CDR3 nucleotides are TGTGCCAGCAGCTTAGTTTCCGGCACGGGCAATGAGCAGTTCTTC. The genes are TRBV7-2 and TRBJ2-1; D not resolved. The germline V and J ends were trimmed by 1 base and 6 bases, with 13 bases remaining between them. The germline V gene has CDR1 SGHTA and CDR2 FQGNSA. The CDR3 has 15 amino acids.

V and J are TRBV6-6 and TRBJ1-2; TRBD1 matches 8 bases. J gave up 8 bases and V 5 bases, and 10 bases lay outside the gene matches. The CDR3 is 14 amino acids. The germline V gene has CDR1 MNHNY and CDR2 SVGAGI (reference sequence). In DNA form, the CDR3 reads TGTGCCAGCAGTCAGGACAGGGTACAGAAGGGCTACACCTTC. Protein sequence: CASSQDRVQKGYTF.

The V gene is TRBV27, the J gene TRBJ1-2; tentatively, D is TRBD1 (6 bases). The CDR3 sequence is 13 residues long. V shed 5 bases and J shed 3 bases, with 10 bases lying between them. Germline CDR1 reads MNHEY; CDR2 reads SMNVEV (reference sequence). The CDR3 nucleotides read TGTGCCAGCAGTCCGGACAGCTACTATGGCTACACCTTC. Its protein product is CASSPDSYYGYTF.